This T cell receptor (beta chain) came from a study of T cell responses to AZD1222 COVID-19 vaccine (dated by TCRdb to the early 2020s). Background on the whole study: AZD1222 recipients given second doses at about 4 weeks or at about 12 weeks were pooled, since spike-specific TCR depth and breadth were not found to differ between the two schedules. TCR sequencing covered approximately 230 trial participants: 207 given two doses of AZD1222 and 26 given two doses of MenACWY control vaccine. Enrollment into the trials was organized by age into subgroups of 18-55, 56-69 and 70-plus years, and those subgroups contained approximately 160, 26 and 62 TCR-sequenced participants, respectively.

A distance of 6 bases separates the germline ends of V and J, which lose 3 bases and 6 bases respectively. From cysteine to phenylalanine, the CDR3 is 11 amino acids long. Just CDR3 DNA is preserved here, 33 bases in frame from base 1. For CDR1 and CDR2, the germline V gene (reference sequence) lists DFQATT and SNEGSKA. Paper-wide results and their limitations: In the small 56-69-year group, the increase in depth fell short of significance, most likely because of low power. Conclusions about previously exposed vaccinees were limited because only six AZD1222 recipients were SARS-CoV-2 seropositive at baseline. A significant rise in spike-specific TCR breadth and depth was observed after two AZD1222 doses relative to day 0 and relative to MenACWY recipients. Epitopes outside the regions mutated in the B.1.351 and B.1.1.7 variants were reportedly recognized by nearly half of the unique spike-specific TCRs. Most participants were white British and females outnumbered males, and the authors suggested that clonal diversity may have been underestimated. Because no day 14 peak-response samples were available, the repertoires could be characterized only after the peak T cell response. The whole spike protein was spanned by vaccine-associated CD4 TCRs, and dominant responses were seen in regions 160-218 and 743-854.

On this clone: What this receptor recognizes is not known. No base quality values were provided; no much bigger clone lies one nucleotide off.

The CDR3 regions of human TCRbeta chains were subjected to immunosequencing. For the original study's pipeline: TCRs in the repertoires were compared against a reference library of SARS-CoV-2-specific TCRs that had been generated with the MIRA antigen-specificity platform. Breadth meant the fraction of unique TCRs that were SARS-CoV-2-associated, whereas depth meant the fraction of total T cells that were SARS-CoV-2-associated. Using the MIRA data, each spike-specific TCR was mapped to the spike region that the TCR reacts to and placed in a CD4 or CD8 class. Log10-transformed breadth and depth values were compared by one-way ANOVA with Sidak's multiple comparisons tests. The table was pulled from immuneACCESS by TCRdb, which kept in-frame rearrangements only. Such tables lose some clones; where checked, under half of the loss comes from unresolved V genes, and the rest has no known cause. The V and J calls and clone size come from that table; D and trimming were worked out from the DNA. The sample records around 150,000 clones, 90% to 95% of which are singletons. The ten largest account for about 0.6% of the sample.

The label giving this sample's time point can be read as: baseline before first vaccination. Vaccinee samples were obtained from the UK trials COV001 and COV002, which included a single-blind randomized controlled phase 2/3 trial of AZD1222 (ChAdOx1 nCoV-19) in healthy adults. Trial participant PBMC samples were collected at day 0 and day 28 after the second dose for TCRbeta chain sequencing. This material consisted of peripheral blood, taken on day 0 of AZD1222 vaccination. This receptor was taken from an adult in good health. The chain is made from TRBV20-1 and TRBJ2-1; no D gene call is confident. The CDR3 in this case is CSASVANEQFF. The DNA sequence is TGCAGTGCTAGTGTAGCCAATGAGCAGTTCTTC.